This is a list of T cell receptor beta chains from one sample in a study of CD8 T cells in Susac syndrome. TCRdb recomputed calls from the immunoSEQ multiplex PCR reads with MiXCR, one row per CDR3 protein. In the table there are 350,000 to 550,000 distinct CDR3 sequences, 85% of which are singletons. Sequencing used CD8+ T cells from PBMCs. These receptor sequences come from a human donor with multiple sclerosis. The CDR3 runs from the conserved cysteine through the conserved F or W. A D gene is named only where the DNA matches it firmly. Only part of the rows carry a size: once, few, many, or a class if the clone is expanded.

j_call | d_call | clone_size | v_call | cdr3_aa | cdr3_nt
TRBJ2-7 | TRBD1 | NA | TRBV12-3/TRBV12-4 | CASRMTGPYEQYF | TGTGCCAGCAGGATGACAGGGCCCTACGAGCAGTACTTC
TRBJ2-1 | TRBD2 | once | TRBV10-3 | CAISDPSGGAGSLYNEQFF | TGTGCCATCAGTGATCCTAGCGGGGGGGCTGGAAGCCTATACAATGAGCAGTTCTTC
TRBJ2-6 | TRBD2 | NA | TRBV4-2 | CASSREGGEANVLTF | TGTGCCAGCAGCCGGGAGGGTGGGGAGGCCAACGTCCTGACTTTC
TRBJ2-1 | TRBD2 | NA | TRBV12-3/TRBV12-4 | CASSLVAGGAGEQFF | TGTGCCAGCAGTTTAGTAGCGGGAGGGGCCGGTGAGCAGTTCTTC
TRBJ2-7 | TRBD2 | NA | TRBV27 | CASQTLAGGPADEQYF | TGTGCCAGCCAAACCTTAGCGGGAGGACCGGCGGACGAGCAGTACTTC
TRBJ2-1 | NA | NA | TRBV29-1 | CSVEDHVQRANEQFF | TGCAGCGTTGAAGATCACGTCCAGAGGGCCAATGAGCAGTTCTTC
TRBJ2-7 | NA | few | TRBV7-9 | CASSYFGGNEQYF | TGTGCCAGCAGCTACTTCGGGGGAAACGAGCAGTACTTC
TRBJ2-7 | NA | once | TRBV19 | CASSKTQGHEQYF | TGTGCCAGTAGTAAGACCCAGGGCCACGAGCAGTACTTC
TRBJ2-1 | TRBD2 | once | TRBV7-6 | CASSRLAGSYNEQFF | TGTGCCAGCAGCAGACTAGCGGGGTCTTACAATGAGCAGTTCTTC
TRBJ2-1 | NA | NA | TRBV5-4 | CASSFTGLSDRQFF | TGTGCCAGCAGCTTTACAGGGCTTTCCGATCGGCAGTTCTTC
TRBJ1-2 | NA | NA | TRBV2 | CASRWRQDLNYGYTF | TGTGCCAGCCGATGGAGACAAGACTTGAACTATGGCTACACCTTC
TRBJ2-7 | NA | few | TRBV6-2/TRBV6-3 | CASSSDQTSYEQYF | TGTGCCAGCAGTTCAGACCAGACCTCCTACGAGCAGTACTTC
TRBJ2-1 | TRBD1 | NA | TRBV29-1 | CSVAGTGLSDEQFF | TGCAGCGTCGCCGGGACAGGGCTTAGTGATGAGCAGTTCTTC